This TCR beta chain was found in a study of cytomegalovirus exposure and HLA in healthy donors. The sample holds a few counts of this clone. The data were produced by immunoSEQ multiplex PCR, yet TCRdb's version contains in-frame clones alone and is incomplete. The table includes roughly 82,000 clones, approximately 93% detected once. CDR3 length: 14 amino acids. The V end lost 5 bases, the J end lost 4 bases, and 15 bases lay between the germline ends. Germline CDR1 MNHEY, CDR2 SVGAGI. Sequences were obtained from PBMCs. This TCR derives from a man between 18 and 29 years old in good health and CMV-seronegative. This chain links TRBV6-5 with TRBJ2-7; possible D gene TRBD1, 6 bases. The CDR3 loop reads CASSRPGHLYEQYF. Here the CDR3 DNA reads TGTGCCAGCAGTAGACCGGGACATCTTTACGAGCAGTACTTC.